One sample yielded the 16 T cell receptor beta chains listed below, sequenced in a study of cytomegalovirus exposure and HLA in healthy donors. 13 Jbeta primers and 60 Vbeta primers were used for the PCR. Libraries were prepared by immunoSEQ multiplex PCR; TCRdb keeps only in-frame clonotypes and omits some of them. The repertoire holds 150,000 to 200,000 clones, with roughly three quarters as singletons. Sequenced: PBMCs. The receptor source for this set is a woman aged 25 to 39 in good health and CMV-seropositive.

The rearrangement joins TRBV9 to TRBJ2-5; TRBD2 matches 7 bases. Germline V CDR1 and CDR2: SGDLS, YYNGEE. The CDR3 has 12 residues. J was trimmed by 7 bases and V by 7 bases; bases with no gene match: 7. CDR3 residues: CASPFGGGTQYF. The CDR3 nucleotides read TGTGCCAGCCCCTTTGGGGGGGGGACCCAGTACTTC.

This clone has only a few counts. V gene TRBV6-4 combines with J gene TRBJ2-2; 7 bases map to TRBD2. Trimming took 7 bases from V and 6 from J; bases not matched to a gene: 5. Looked up from germline, CDR1 is MRHNA and CDR2 is SNTAGT. This CDR3 contains 13 residues. The CDR3 DNA reads as TGTGCCAGCATCCCCGGGGGGTCCGGGGAGCTGTTTTTT. Protein: CASIPGGSGELFF.

The chain carries TRBV5-1 and TRBJ1-4; TRBD1 agrees at 11 bases. V shed 4 bases, J shed 6 bases, and the junction held 5 bases outside the gene matches. Germline-derived CDR1 and CDR2 are SGHRS and YFSETQ. CDR3 length: 15 amino acids. The CDR3 DNA reads as TGCGCCAGCAGCCGTGGGGGACAGGGGGATGAAAAACTGTTTTTT. This encodes CASSRGGQGDEKLFF.

This chain uses TRBV6-6 with TRBJ1-2; 7 nucleotides match TRBD1. The length of the CDR3 is 14 residues. With 6 bases clipped from V and 5 bases from J, the junction kept 9 bases outside the gene matches. The V gene's germline CDR1 is MNHNY and CDR2 SVGAGI (reference sequence). This CDR3 is CASRWDSHYYGYTF. The CDR3 DNA reads TGTGCCAGCAGGTGGGACAGCCATTATTATGGCTACACCTTC.

The chain recombines TRBV9 with TRBJ1-2; the D gene is possibly TRBD1 (6 bases). In germline, CDR1 is SGDLS, CDR2 YYNGEE. V lost 6 bases, J lost 2 bases, and 17 bases lay in between. This CDR3 has 15 amino acids. CDR3 coding DNA: TGTGCCAGCAACCGGGGGCAGGGAGGGAACTATGGCTACACCTTC. Protein product: CASNRGQGGNYGYTF.

The genes are TRBV4-1 and TRBJ2-7, with 10 nucleotides matching TRBD2. The CDR3 totals 15 residues. In germline, CDR1 is MGHRA, CDR2 YSYEKL. V lost 1 base and J lost 4; bases outside the gene matches: 4. The CDR3 nucleotides are TGCGCCAGCAGCCAAGTTAGCGGGGGGATGTACGAGCAGTACTTC. Its translation is CASSQVSGGMYEQYF.

A remark on this clone: The junction does not match germline at one end; this may be a read error. V usage is TRBV4-1 and J usage is TRBJ2-4, with TRBD2 matching 8 bases. The CDR3 spans 18 residues. The V gene's germline CDR1 is MGHRA and CDR2 YSYEKL. The CDR3 DNA reads as TGCGCCAGCAGCCAAGATGCATTGGTAGCGGGGTTGAGAAACAGTCAGTACTTC. It codes for CASSQDALVAGLRNSQYF.

This clone was picked up a small number of times. The chain links TRBV18 to TRBJ1-2; D remains ambiguous. From germline, CDR1 is KGHSH and CDR2 LQKENI. Trimming pared 2 bases from V and 2 bases from J, leaving 12 bases between. The CDR3 has 15 residues. The CDR3 bases are TGTGCCAGCTCACCAGGGGAGGGCGTAAACTATGGCTACACCTTC. Its protein is CASSPGEGVNYGYTF.

This clone appeared once. The germline gene is not matched at one end of the junction; a read error may be the cause. V and J are TRBV5-4 and TRBJ2-4, with D possibly TRBD1 on 6 matching bases. CDR3 size: 15 residues. Germline values: CDR1 SGHNT, CDR2 YYREEE (reference sequence). CDR3 sequence reads: CASSSTGEAKNSQYF. In DNA form, the CDR3 reads TGTGCCAGCAGCTCGACAGGAGAAGCCAAAAACAGTCAGTACTTC.

The chain links TRBV5-1 to TRBJ2-7, with TRBD1 identical over 8 bases. Germline V gene sequence: CDR1 SGHRS, CDR2 YFSETQ. This CDR3 comprises 15 residues. Losses at the gene ends were 1 base for V and 5 bases for J; bases not matched to a gene: 8. CDR3 DNA: TGCGCCAGCAGCTTGCAAGCGGACAGGGTCCACGAGCAGTACTTC. Encoded protein: CASSLQADRVHEQYF.

With regard to this clone: Additional DNA sequences in this sample encode the identical CDR3. This rearrangement joins TRBV4-3 to TRBJ2-7, with TRBD1 as a possible D gene (6 bases). The CDR3 length is 15 residues. The germline V gene encodes CDR1 LGHNA and CDR2 YSLEER. V was clipped by 0 bases and J by 6 bases, with 15 bases between them. The CDR3 DNA follows: TGCGCCAGCAGCCAAGACAGGGGCTTTACAGGCGAGCAGTACTTC. Translating gives CASSQDRGFTGEQYF.

The rearrangement links TRBV2 to TRBJ2-5; possibly TRBD1 for D (6 bases). CDR1 is SNHLY, CDR2 FYNNEI, per germline. Between the trimmed V and J ends, which lost 6 bases and 2 bases, there was a span of 19 bases. The CDR3 is made up of 16 amino acids. CDR3 region: CASRRAGAEFQETQYF. The CDR3 DNA reads TGTGCCAGCAGGAGGGCAGGGGCGGAGTTTCAAGAGACCCAGTACTTC.

This clone has a handful of counts. The rearrangement links TRBV6-6 to TRBJ2-7; 12 bases match TRBD2. V shed 0 bases and J 7 bases; nucleotides not matched to a gene: 7. This CDR3 has 16 amino acids. Per the germline V gene, CDR1 is MNHNY and CDR2 is SVGAGI (reference sequence). In DNA form, the CDR3 reads TGTGCCAGCAGTTACTCGACTAGCGGGGGTCCCCCGGAGCAGTACTTC. Translating it yields CASSYSTSGGPPEQYF.

This clone was seen more than once but under ten times. J is TRBJ2-1 and V is TRBV9, with TRBD1 matching over 9 bases. The CDR3 runs 17 residues. Germline V gene sequence: CDR1 SGDLS, CDR2 YYNGEE. V trimming: 3 bases; J trimming: 2 bases; junction bases outside the gene matches: 9. The CDR3 sequence is CASSARPGQGTYNEQFF. The CDR3 DNA reads as TGTGCCAGCAGCGCACGCCCGGGACAGGGTACCTACAATGAGCAGTTCTTC.

The V gene is TRBV10-3, the J gene TRBJ1-2; the D gene is possibly TRBD1 (6 bases). The CDR3 is 16 residues long. Deletions cut 0 bases from V and 4 bases from J, with 15 bases between. From germline, CDR1 is ENHRY and CDR2 SYGVKD. This chain's CDR3 is CAISESTLGGLYGYTF. In DNA form, the CDR3 reads TGTGCCATCAGTGAGTCGACTCTTGGGGGCCTCTATGGCTACACCTTC.

The CDR3 sequence: CASSSNRGRTTHEQYF. The CDR3 DNA reads TGTGCCAGCAGCTCCAACAGGGGGCGGACAACCCACGAGCAGTACTTC. The chain employs TRBV7-9 and TRBJ2-7; 9 positions agree with TRBD1. This CDR3 has 16 residues. The V and J ends lost 4 bases and 5 bases, in that order; junction bases with no gene match: 12. Germline CDR1 SEHNR, CDR2 FQNEAQ (reference sequence).